This TCR beta chain originates from a study of shared clonotypes between healthy human individuals. Study-wide results and caveats: Rarefaction curves obtained for sorted subsets showed sequencing incomplete despite large depth. Memory subsets had estimated richness that was generally smaller than that of naive subsets.

Assay execution took place at the deep level. The method was immunoSEQ multiplex PCR; TCRdb's version includes in-frame clones alone and lacks a portion of them. The data show around 1.1 million clones, more than 75% seen once. The authors divided CD4+ cells into CD45RA+ naive and CD45RA-negative memory subsets. The germline gives CDR1 SGHRS, CDR2 YFSETQ. The CDR3 is 14 amino acids. The V segment lost 9 bases and the J segment 1 base; nucleotides outside the gene matches: 9. For this clone: Its cognate antigen is unknown.

This receptor was identified in a young man in good health. Some clones in this sample may be carry-over from other donors' samples. This chain uses TRBV5-1 with TRBJ2-5; 7 nucleotides agree with TRBD1. Specimen: memory CD4+ T cells from PBMCs. Subset meaning: CD45RA-negative fraction. This chain's CDR3 is CATRDSVVQETQYF. CDR3 coding DNA: TGCGCCACCCGGGACAGCGTGGTCCAAGAGACCCAGTACTTC.